The source of this TCR beta chain is a study of blood T cell repertoires in COVID-19. Study in general: Sites in the United States, Italy and Spain provided acute and convalescent COVID-19 samples. From T cells, B-cell-depleted T cells, or PBMCs came the material, which was cDNA or gDNA.

This CDR3 has 15 residues. V lost 7 bases, J lost 0 bases, and 8 bases stayed unmatched. CDR1 and CDR2 (germline): MDHEN, SYDVKM. Sequencing used immunoSEQ multiplex PCR; TCRdb keeps in-frame clones, though not all of them. The table shows 60,000 to 75,000 clones, with around nine tenths occurring only once. The chain carries TRBV28 and TRBJ2-7; 8 bases are shared with TRBD1. The sequencing sample was made of peripheral blood. This clonotype originated in a woman older than 75 with active COVID-19. CDR3 region: CASIGRQGISYEQYF. The CDR3 DNA is TGTGCCAGCATCGGCAGACAGGGGATCTCCTACGAGCAGTACTTC.